Each of the 20 T cell receptor beta chains below was sequenced from the same sample in a study of T cells in localized non-small cell lung cancer (dated by TCRdb to between 2020 and 2021). Receptor amplification or capture employed the immunoSEQ multiplex PCR assay. The table was pulled from immuneACCESS by TCRdb, which kept in-frame rearrangements only. Such tables lose some clones; where checked, under half of the loss comes from unresolved V genes, and the rest has no known cause. Recorded for this sample are 20,000 to 25,000 clones; about 83% of them occurred a single time. Roughly 15% of the sample comes from the top ten. The sequencing used PBMCs, collected before any cancer treatment. Receptors originate from a woman aged 40-75 years with stage II squamous cell lung carcinoma.

The chain employs TRBV7-9 and TRBJ1-1; D possibly corresponds to TRBD1 (5 bases). Trimming took off 1 base at V and 11 bases at J, with 11 bases between the two ends. The germline V gene encodes CDR1 SEHNR and CDR2 FQNEAQ (reference sequence). The CDR3 spans 12 residues. The chain's CDR3 is CASSLGRGGAFF. In DNA form, the CDR3 reads TGTGCCAGCAGCTTAGGTCGGGGCGGGGCTTTCTTT.

The V call is TRBV6-5, the J call TRBJ1-1; 8 positions agree with TRBD1. The J segment lost 5 bases and the V segment lost 6 bases, leaving 8 bases of the junction unmatched. This CDR3 has 14 amino acids. CDR1 is MNHEY, CDR2 SVGAGI, per germline. CDR3 residues: CASSGQGGWTEAFF. As DNA, the CDR3 is TGTGCCAGCAGCGGACAGGGAGGGTGGACTGAAGCTTTCTTT.

This chain uses TRBV7-9 with TRBJ1-2; D is unresolved. The CDR3 spans 13 residues. Germline CDR1 is SEHNR and CDR2 is FQNEAQ (reference sequence). V shed 5 bases and J shed 7 bases, with 14 bases lying between them. The CDR3 spells CASSTRSTAGYTF. CDR3 in DNA: TGTGCCAGCAGCACTCGATCTACGGCTGGCTACACCTTC.

This rearrangement joins TRBV28 to TRBJ2-6, with a possible D match to TRBD1 (5 bases). V was cut by 10 bases and J by 2 bases, with 12 bases left in between. Germline V CDR1 and CDR2: MDHEN, SYDVKM. This CDR3 contains 14 residues. This CDR3 reads CATLGVPGANVLTF. The CDR3 DNA reads TGTGCCACGCTAGGGGTACCTGGGGCCAACGTCCTGACTTTC. The full variable domain, with the rest looked up from reference TRBV28 and TRBJ2-6, is DVKVTQSSRYLVKRTGEKVFLECVQDMDHENMFWYRQDPGLGLRLIYFSYDVKMKEKGDIPEGYSVSREKKERFSLILESASTNQTSMYLCATLGVPGANVLTFGAGSRLTVL.

V is TRBV4-1 and J is TRBJ1-5; D is uncertain. Trimming took 1 base from V and 4 from J, leaving 14 bases between them. CDR3 size: 16 residues. The germline V gene encodes CDR1 MGHRA and CDR2 YSYEKL. The chain's CDR3 is CASSQVARFSNQPQHF. CDR3 DNA sequence: TGCGCCAGCAGCCAAGTCGCCAGATTTTCAAATCAGCCCCAGCATTTT.

The gene calls are TRBV21-1 and TRBJ1-5. TRBV21-1 is given as a pseudogene. This CDR3 has 15 amino acids. The CDR3 bases are TGTGCCAGCAGCAAAAAAGGGTATAGCAATCAGCCCCAGCATTTT. Amino acid sequence: CASSKKGYSNQPQHF.

This clone was recorded only once. This chain links TRBV4-1 with TRBJ2-3, with 13 bases lining up with TRBD2. The junction had 13 bases not matched to a gene; V was cut back by 2 bases and J by 2 bases. The CDR3 consists of 20 residues. Germline loops: CDR1 MGHRA, CDR2 YSYEKL. The CDR3 DNA sequence: TGCGCCAGCAGCCAACTCTGGACTAGCGGGAGTTCGTCCGTCACAGATACGCAGTATTTT. The encoded protein is CASSQLWTSGSSSVTDTQYF.

The gene calls are TRBV5-1 and TRBJ1-1, with D possibly matching TRBD1 (6 bases). Trimming took 5 bases from V and 3 from J, leaving 14 bases between them. The CDR3 totals 14 residues. The germline V gene encodes CDR1 SGHRS and CDR2 YFSETQ. CDR3 nucleotide sequence: TGCGCCAGCAGTCCAGGGGATGGGGACACTGAAGCTTTCTTT. Translation gives CASSPGDGDTEAFF.

J is TRBJ2-2 and V is TRBV27; 7 bases line up with TRBD2. V lost 4 bases and J lost 0; bases outside the gene matches: 5. CDR1 MNHEY and CDR2 SMNVEV come from the germline V gene (reference sequence). The CDR3 spans 16 residues. The CDR3 bases are TGTGCCAGCAGTTCCCGGGGAGGGTCGAACACCGGGGAGCTGTTTTTT. Protein product: CASSSRGGSNTGELFF.

The chain recombines TRBV30 with TRBJ1-5, with D possibly TRBD1 on 5 matching bases. The ends were cut back, 0 bases at V and 3 bases at J, with 9 bases in the middle. Per germline, CDR1 GTSNPN and CDR2 SVGIG (reference sequence). The CDR3 has 14 residues. The CDR3 is CAWSVQATNQPQHF. The CDR3 DNA is TGTGCCTGGAGTGTACAGGCGACCAATCAGCCCCAGCATTTT.

The rearrangement joins TRBV7-2 to TRBJ1-2; 9 nucleotides agree with TRBD1. CDR3 length: 15 amino acids. The germline V gene encodes CDR1 SGHTA and CDR2 FQGNSA. V was clipped by 1 base and J by 4 bases; unmatched bases: 4. The CDR3, as DNA: TGTGCCAGCAGCTTAGGGGGACAGGGCCTCTATGGCTACACCTTC. The encoded protein is CASSLGGQGLYGYTF.

The J gene is TRBJ1-1, the V gene TRBV28; D unresolved. The CDR3 has 18 amino acids. The germline CDR1 and CDR2 sequences are MDHEN and SYDVKM. V lost 3 bases to trimming and J lost 1 base, with 21 bases between them. The CDR3 loop is CASSLILQRARGNTEAFF. CDR3 bases: TGTGCCAGCAGTTTGATATTACAGCGAGCCCGAGGGAACACTGAAGCTTTCTTT.

This clone appeared a few times. V is TRBV6-1 and J is TRBJ1-4; TRBD1 might be the D (6 bases). The germline V and J ends were trimmed by 6 bases and 4 bases, with 9 bases remaining between them. The CDR3 runs to 13 residues. CDR1 is MNHNS and CDR2 is SASEGT in the germline V gene. CDR3 nucleotide sequence: TGTGCCAGCAGGGCAGGGGTTAATGAAAAACTGTTTTTT. Translating gives CASRAGVNEKLFF.

The chain uses TRBV28 and TRBJ2-3; D gene ambiguous. Trimming took 6 bases from V and 2 from J, leaving 6 bases between them. The CDR3 loop spans 12 amino acids. The germline CDR1 and CDR2 sequences are MDHEN and SYDVKM. Here the CDR3 reads CASRDPTDTQYF. CDR3 bases: TGTGCCAGCAGGGATCCCACAGATACGCAGTATTTT.

This chain uses TRBV19 with TRBJ2-7; the D is unclear. Trimming took 3 bases from V and 2 from J, leaving 8 bases between them. CDR1 is LNHDA and CDR2 is SQIVND in the germline V gene (reference sequence). This CDR3 has 13 amino acids. The CDR3 is CASSMAGTYEQYF. The CDR3 DNA follows: TGTGCCAGTAGTATGGCAGGAACCTACGAGCAGTACTTC.

This chain connects TRBV6-1 to TRBJ2-7, with 10 bases that match TRBD1. Germline V gene data show CDR1 as MNHNS and CDR2 as SASEGT. There are 14 residues in the CDR3. V was clipped by 3 bases and J by 3 bases; unmatched bases: 2. Written as DNA, the CDR3 is TGTGCCAGCAGTGACTGGACAGGGGGCTACGAGCAGTACTTC. Translating it yields CASSDWTGGYEQYF.

The V call is TRBV2, the J call TRBJ1-6; 9 bases line up with TRBD1. Germline assignment: CDR1 SNHLY and CDR2 FYNNEI. V gave up 6 bases and J gave up 7 bases; unmatched junction bases: 10. CDR3 length: 16 amino acids. The CDR3 region has the DNA TGTGCCAGCAGGTTGACAGACGGACAGGGGAATTCACCCCTCCACTTT. Translation: CASRLTDGQGNSPLHF.

The chain joins TRBV6-5 to TRBJ1-5, with no clear D. Trimming stripped 5 bases from V and 5 bases from J, with 10 bases between. CDR3 length equals 13 residues. The germline CDR1 and CDR2 sequences are MNHEY and SVGAGI. In DNA form, the CDR3 reads TGTGCCAGCAGTAACCGACGGTATCAGCCCCAGCATTTT. Encoded protein: CASSNRRYQPQHF.

V gene TRBV4-2 combines with J gene TRBJ2-7; TRBD2 agrees at 10 bases. Germline V CDR1 and CDR2: LGHNA, YNFKEQ. The CDR3 spans 15 residues. The V and J ends lost 6 bases and 4 bases, in that order; junction bases with no gene match: 9. CDR3 DNA sequence: TGTGCCAGCAGTCCTGCTAGCGGGAGTGGTTACGAGCAGTACTTC. This sequence encodes CASSPASGSGYEQYF.

This clone was recorded only once. The chain uses TRBV4-2 and TRBJ2-2; 12 nucleotides agree with TRBD2. V lost 0 bases and J lost 4; bases outside the gene matches: 9. Per germline, CDR1 LGHNA and CDR2 YNFKEQ. The CDR3 totals 19 residues. CDR3: CASSQEGLAGGPGTGELFF. DNA for the CDR3: TGTGCCAGCAGCCAAGAAGGGCTAGCGGGAGGGCCGGGCACCGGGGAGCTGTTTTTT.